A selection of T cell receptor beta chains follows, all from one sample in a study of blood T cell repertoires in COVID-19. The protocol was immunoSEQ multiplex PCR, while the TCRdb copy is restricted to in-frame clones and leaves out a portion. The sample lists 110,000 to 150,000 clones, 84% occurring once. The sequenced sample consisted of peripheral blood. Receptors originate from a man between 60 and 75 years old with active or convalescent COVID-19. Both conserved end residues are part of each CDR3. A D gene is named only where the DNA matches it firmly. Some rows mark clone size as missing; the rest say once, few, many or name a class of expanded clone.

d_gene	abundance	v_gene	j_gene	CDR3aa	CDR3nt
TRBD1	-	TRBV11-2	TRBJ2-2	CASSLQGVGTGELFF	TGTGCCAGCAGCTTACAGGGGGTCGGCACCGGGGAGCTGTTTTTT
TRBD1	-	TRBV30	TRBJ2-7	CAWRDRGKSYEQYF	TGTGCCTGGCGCGACAGGGGAAAATCCTACGAGCAGTACTTC
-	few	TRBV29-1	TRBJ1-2	CSVEGGTNYGYTF	TGCAGCGTTGAGGGGGGGACTAACTATGGCTACACCTTC
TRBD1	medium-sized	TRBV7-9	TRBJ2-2	CASSLDEGQGFANTGELFF	TGTGCCAGCAGCCTAGATGAAGGACAGGGGTTTGCGAACACCGGGGAGCTGTTTTTT
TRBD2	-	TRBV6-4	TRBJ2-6	CASSRASGGAISGANVLTF	TGTGCCAGCTCTCGAGCTAGCGGGGGTGCTATCTCTGGGGCCAACGTCCTGACTTTC
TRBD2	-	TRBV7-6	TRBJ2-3	CASSPAAGGPDTQYF	TGTGCCAGCAGCCCTGCCGCGGGAGGGCCAGATACGCAGTATTTT
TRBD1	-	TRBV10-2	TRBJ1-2	CASSPTGFGDGYTF	TGCGCCAGCAGTCCGACAGGGTTCGGGGACGGCTACACCTTC
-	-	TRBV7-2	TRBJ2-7	CASSFIADEQYF	TGTGCCAGCAGCTTCATCGCGGACGAGCAGTACTTC
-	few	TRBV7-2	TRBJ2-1	CASSLMSSREQFF	TGTGCCAGCAGCTTAATGTCTAGCCGGGAGCAGTTCTTC
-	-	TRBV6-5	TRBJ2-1	CASTGGRAYNEQFF	TGTGCCAGCACAGGGGGGAGAGCCTACAATGAGCAGTTCTTC
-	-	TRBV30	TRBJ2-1	CAWRGLGTSKYLSYNEQFF	TGTGCCTGGAGGGGTTTGGGGACAAGCAAATACCTCTCCTACAATGAGCAGTTCTTC
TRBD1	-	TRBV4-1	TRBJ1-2	CASSRLTGGGYGYTF	TGCGCCAGCAGCCGCCTGACAGGGGGCGGTTATGGCTACACCTTC
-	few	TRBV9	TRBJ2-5	CASSVVASGYGDQYF	TGTGCCAGCAGCGTAGTTGCCAGCGGCTACGGGGACCAGTACTTC
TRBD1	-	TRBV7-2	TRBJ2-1	CASSPGLDSDRRSYNEQFF	TGTGCCAGCAGCCCGGGCTTAGATTCGGACAGGCGCTCCTACAATGAGCAGTTCTTC
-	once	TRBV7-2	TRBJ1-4	CASSLALPGELFF	TGTGCCAGCAGCTTAGCCCTCCCAGGGGAACTGTTTTTT
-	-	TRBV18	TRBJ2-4	CASSPRDLNTLAKNIQYF	TGTGCCAGCTCACCTCGGGACTTAAATACTCTAGCCAAAAACATTCAGTACTTC
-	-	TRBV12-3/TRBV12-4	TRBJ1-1	CASSHTNTEAFF	TGTGCCAGCAGTCATACAAACACTGAAGCTTTCTTT
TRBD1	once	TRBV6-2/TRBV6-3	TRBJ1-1	CASSARTGGYTEAFF	TGTGCCAGCAGTGCTCGGACAGGGGGTTACACTGAAGCTTTCTTT
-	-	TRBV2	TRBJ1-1	CASSEAGGGGNTEAFF	TGTGCCAGCAGTGAAGCGGGTGGAGGAGGGAACACTGAAGCTTTCTTT
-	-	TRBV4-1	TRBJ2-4	CASSQEGGVAKNIQYF	TGCGCCAGCAGCCAAGAAGGAGGGGTAGCCAAAAACATTCAGTACTTC
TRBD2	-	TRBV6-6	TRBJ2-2	CASSQGEGLAGGSAGELFF	TGTGCCAGCAGTCAGGGGGAGGGACTAGCGGGAGGGTCAGCCGGGGAGCTGTTTTTT
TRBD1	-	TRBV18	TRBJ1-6	CASSPSAGGLGNSPLHF	TGTGCCAGCTCACCATCGGCAGGGGGTTTAGGTAATTCACCCCTCCACTTT
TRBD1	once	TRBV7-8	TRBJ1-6	CASSTSGTVNSPLHF	TGTGCCAGCAGTACTTCCGGGACAGTCAATTCACCCCTCCACTTT
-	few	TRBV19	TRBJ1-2	CASSIDWAGRGYTF	TGTGCCAGTAGTATAGATTGGGCAGGAAGAGGCTACACCTTC
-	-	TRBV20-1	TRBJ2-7	CSARTRYEQYF	TGCAGTGCTAGGACACGGTACGAGCAGTACTTC
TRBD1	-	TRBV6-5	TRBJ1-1	CASSRTGLTEAFF	TGTGCCAGCAGTCGGACAGGGCTCACTGAAGCTTTCTTT
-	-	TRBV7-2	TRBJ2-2	CASSLAGHRAATGELFF	TGTGCCAGCAGCTTAGCTGGGCACAGGGCGGCCACCGGGGAGCTGTTTTTT
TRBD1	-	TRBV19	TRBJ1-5	CASTITPDRGVSNQPQHF	TGTGCCAGTACCATCACCCCCGACAGGGGCGTTAGCAATCAGCCCCAGCATTTT
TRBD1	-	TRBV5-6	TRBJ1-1	CASSWDRSNTEAFF	TGTGCCAGCAGCTGGGACAGGTCGAACACTGAAGCTTTCTTT
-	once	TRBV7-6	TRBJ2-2	CASSLALGGANTGELFF	TGTGCCAGCAGCTTAGCGTTAGGGGGTGCGAACACCGGGGAGCTGTTTTTT
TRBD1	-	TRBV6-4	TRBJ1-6	CARAPDRINSPLHF	TGTGCCAGGGCCCCGGACAGGATTAATTCACCCCTCCACTTT
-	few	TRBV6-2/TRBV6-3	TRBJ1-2	CASSYPQNGYTF	TGTGCCAGCAGTTACCCACAAAATGGCTACACCTTC
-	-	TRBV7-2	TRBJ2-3	CASSTRTDTQYF	TGTGCCAGCAGCACTAGGACAGATACGCAGTATTTT
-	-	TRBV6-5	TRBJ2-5	CARRPQGNQETQYF	TGTGCCAGAAGACCCCAGGGGAACCAAGAGACCCAGTACTTC
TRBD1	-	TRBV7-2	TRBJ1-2	CASRVDRRAYGYTF	TGTGCCAGCAGAGTGGACAGGAGGGCCTATGGCTACACCTTC
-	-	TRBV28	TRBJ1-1	CASVPQRGNTEAFF	TGTGCCAGCGTTCCCCAACGGGGGAACACTGAAGCTTTCTTT
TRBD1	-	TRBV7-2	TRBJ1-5	CASSVLTGWGLNQPQHF	TGTGCCAGCAGCGTCTTGACAGGGTGGGGGTTGAATCAGCCCCAGCATTTT
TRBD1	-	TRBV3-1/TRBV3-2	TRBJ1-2	CASSQRDSASSNYGYTF	TGTGCCAGCAGCCAAAGGGACAGCGCTTCTTCTAACTATGGCTACACCTTC
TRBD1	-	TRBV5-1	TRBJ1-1	CASKGGQGVTTEAFF	TGCGCCAGCAAAGGGGGACAGGGGGTGACCACTGAAGCTTTCTTT
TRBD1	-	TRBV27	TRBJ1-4	CASSTHPGQRGGSTNEKLFF	TGTGCCAGCAGTACGCACCCGGGACAGAGAGGTGGATCAACTAATGAAAAACTGTTTTTT
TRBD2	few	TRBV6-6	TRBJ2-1	CASRSDLAGDPDSQFF	TGTGCCAGCAGATCAGATCTAGCGGGAGACCCAGATTCGCAGTTCTTC
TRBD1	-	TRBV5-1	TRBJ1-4	CASSSAGGRGLFF	TGCGCCAGCAGCTCCGCAGGGGGCCGAGGGCTGTTTTTT
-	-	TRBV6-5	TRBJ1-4	CASSYVGVTNEKLFF	TGTGCCAGCAGTTACGTCGGGGTAACTAATGAAAAACTGTTTTTT
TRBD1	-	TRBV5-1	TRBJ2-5	CASSLGQGKLVTQYF	TGCGCCAGCAGCTTGGGACAGGGGAAATTAGTGACCCAGTACTTC